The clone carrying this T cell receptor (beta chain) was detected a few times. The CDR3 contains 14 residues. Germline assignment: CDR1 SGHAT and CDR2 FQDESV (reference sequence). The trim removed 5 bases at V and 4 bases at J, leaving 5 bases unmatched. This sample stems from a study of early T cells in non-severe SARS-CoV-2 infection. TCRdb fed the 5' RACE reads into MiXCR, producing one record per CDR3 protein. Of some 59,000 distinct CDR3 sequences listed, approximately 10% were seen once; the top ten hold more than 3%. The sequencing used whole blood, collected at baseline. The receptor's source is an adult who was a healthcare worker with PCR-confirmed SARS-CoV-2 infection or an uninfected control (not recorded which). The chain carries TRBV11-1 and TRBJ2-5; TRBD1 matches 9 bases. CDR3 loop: CASSHRGRGETQYF. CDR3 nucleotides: TGTGCCAGCAGCCACAGGGGGCGTGGAGAGACCCAGTACTTC.